Listed here are 4 T cell receptor beta chains from one sample, sequenced in a study of blood T cell repertoires in COVID-19. Sequencing used immunoSEQ multiplex PCR; TCRdb keeps in-frame clones, though not all of them. The sample shows roughly 62,000 clones, around 81% of them seen only once. The sample taken for sequencing was peripheral blood. These receptors all come from a man aged 80 or over with COVID-19, enrolled during active disease.

CDR3: CASSPGQANTGELFF. As DNA, the CDR3 is TGTGCCAGCAGCCCCGGACAGGCGAACACCGGGGAGCTGTTTTTT. The chain joins TRBV7-2 to TRBJ2-2; 7 nucleotides match TRBD1. CDR1 SGHTA and CDR2 FQGNSA come from the germline V gene. This CDR3 is built from 15 residues. Trimming removed 5 bases from V and 0 bases from J; junction bases left unmatched: 3.

The J gene is TRBJ1-2, the V gene TRBV7-2; D is possibly TRBD1 (6 bases). Per germline, CDR1 SGHTA and CDR2 FQGNSA. There are 14 residues in the CDR3. V dropped 5 bases and J dropped 5 bases, with 15 bases sitting between them. CDR3 DNA: TGTGCCAGCAGCCCAACCGGGACACCTTATGGCTACACCTTC. Translating it yields CASSPTGTPYGYTF.

V usage is TRBV5-1 and J usage is TRBJ2-5; D is perhaps TRBD2 (6 bases). Germline V CDR1 and CDR2: SGHRS, YFSETQ. Between the trimmed V and J ends, which lost 0 bases and 1 base, there was a span of 10 bases. The CDR3 extends over 15 amino acids. Here the CDR3 DNA reads TGCGCCAGCAGCTTGGCCGGGGGTCCCCAAGAGACCCAGTACTTC. It specifies CASSLAGGPQETQYF.

In this sample, this clone turned up once. The V gene is TRBV19, the J gene TRBJ2-5; 7 bases are a match to TRBD2. Germline CDR1 LNHDA, CDR2 SQIVND (reference sequence). Trimming cost V 8 bases and J 5 bases; bases outside gene matches: 8. The CDR3 is made up of 13 amino acids. DNA for the CDR3: TGTGCCAGTCCATCGGGGGGAGAGGAGACCCAGTACTTC. This sequence encodes CASPSGGEETQYF.